Shown below are 31 T cell receptor beta chains from a single sample sequenced in a study of CD8 T cells in Susac syndrome. An input of about 0.45 to 1 ug of RNA was subjected to reverse transcription using random hexamers. TCRdb passed the immunoSEQ multiplex PCR reads through MiXCR, listing each CDR3 protein once. The table records some 120,000 distinct CDR3 sequences, approximately 94% of them present only once. The sequenced material came from CD4+ T cells from PBMCs. These receptor sequences come from a human donor with multiple sclerosis.

The chain employs TRBV7-9 and TRBJ2-3; TRBD2 agrees at 9 bases. Germline V CDR1 and CDR2: SEHNR, FQNEAQ (reference sequence). Trimming cost V 5 bases and J 2 bases; bases outside gene matches: 5. The CDR3 has 15 amino acids. The CDR3 loop reads CASSQTSGATDTQYF. The CDR3 bases are TGTGCCAGCAGCCAGACTAGCGGTGCCACAGATACGCAGTATTTT.

This sequence joins TRBV7-2 and TRBJ1-2, with D tentatively TRBD1 (5 bases). The germline CDR1 and CDR2 sequences are SGHTA and FQGNSA. This CDR3 contains 14 residues. The V and J ends lost 1 base and 7 bases respectively, with 13 bases between them. The chain's CDR3 is CASSLEAVTGGYTF. In DNA form, the CDR3 reads TGTGCCAGCAGCTTAGAGGCGGTCACAGGTGGCTACACCTTC.

The genes are TRBV12-3 or TRBV12-4 and TRBJ1-6, with no clear D. The CDR3 contains 13 residues. V was pared by 8 bases and J by 7 bases, with 12 bases between. CDR3 nucleotide sequence: TGTGCCAGCCAGAGTTCCTGGAATTCACCCCTCCACTTT. Residues: CASQSSWNSPLHF.

The V gene is TRBV20-1, the J gene TRBJ1-6, with D uncertain. CDR1 and CDR2 from the germline V gene are DFQATT and SNEGSKA (reference sequence). The V end lost 1 base, the J end lost 7 bases, and 8 bases lay between the germline ends. This CDR3 region has 13 residues. The CDR3 protein is CSARADGNSPLHF. The CDR3 DNA follows: TGCAGTGCTAGAGCTGACGGGAATTCACCCCTCCACTTT.

This chain links TRBV12-3 or TRBV12-4 with TRBJ2-7, with D uncertain. The CDR3 sequence is 14 residues long. V was pared by 5 bases and J by 0 bases, with 11 bases between. The CDR3 reads CASSPGSNSYEQYF. As DNA, the CDR3 is TGTGCCAGCAGTCCCGGGTCAAACTCCTACGAGCAGTACTTC.

This sequence joins TRBV19 and TRBJ2-7; TRBD2 agrees at 8 bases. V lost 3 bases and J lost 12; bases outside the gene matches: 13. CDR1 and CDR2 from the germline V gene are LNHDA and SQIVND (reference sequence). The CDR3 consists of 14 residues. DNA of the CDR3: TGTGCCAGTAGTATGTGGGAAGGTAGCGGGAATCTGTACTTC. Translated: CASSMWEGSGNLYF.

The chain employs TRBV27 and TRBJ1-3, with D tentatively TRBD1 (6 bases). V was pared by 0 bases and J by 3 bases, with 12 bases between. The CDR3 runs 16 residues. Germline V lookup: CDR1 MNHEY, CDR2 SMNVEV (reference sequence). CDR3 residues: CASSLSGEGHGNTIYF. Here the CDR3 DNA reads TGTGCCAGCAGTTTATCTGGGGAGGGACATGGAAACACCATATATTTT.

The chain has TRBV18 and TRBJ1-4; TRBD1 matches at 10 bases. J gave up 4 bases and V 2 bases, and 4 bases lay outside the gene matches. CDR3 length: 16 amino acids. Germline-derived CDR1 and CDR2 are KGHSH and LQKENI. This CDR3 is CASSPSGQGNNEKLFF. For the CDR3, the DNA is TGTGCCAGCTCACCATCGGGACAGGGGAATAATGAAAAACTGTTTTTT.

This clonotype has more than one count but fewer than ten. The CDR3 DNA reads as TGTGCCAGCAGTCCCGCGGGGGGCAATAGTGGCTACACCTTC. This sequence encodes CASSPAGGNSGYTF. The chain employs TRBV6-5 and TRBJ1-2; a possible D gene is TRBD1 (6 bases). The CDR3 extends over 14 amino acids. Trimming pared 5 bases from V and 7 bases from J, leaving 17 bases between. The germline V gene has CDR1 MNHEY and CDR2 SVGAGI.

The CDR3 loop reads CASSSGQSNTEAFF. Written as DNA, the CDR3 is TGCGCCAGCAGCTCGGGGCAGTCGAACACTGAAGCTTTCTTT. The chain couples TRBV5-1 to TRBJ1-1, with a possible D match to TRBD1 (5 bases). Trimming pared 3 bases from V and 1 base from J, leaving 10 bases between. Germline loops: CDR1 SGHRS, CDR2 YFSETQ. The CDR3 is 14 residues long.

This clonotype was picked up one time. This chain joins TRBV7-9 and TRBJ2-7, with TRBD1 matching 11 bases. CDR3 length: 16 amino acids. Germline V gene data show CDR1 as SEHNR and CDR2 as FQNEAQ (reference sequence). V gave up 4 bases and J gave up 7 bases; unmatched junction bases: 12. CDR3 loop: CASSSVGGTGGREQYF. CDR3 nucleotides: TGTGCCAGCAGCTCGGTTGGGGGGACAGGGGGTCGGGAGCAGTACTTC. Filled out from reference TRBV7-9 and TRBJ2-7, the complete variable domain reads DTGVSQNPRHKITKRGQNVTFRCDPISEHNRLYWYRQTLGQGPEFLTYFQNEAQLEKSRLLSDRFSAERPKGSFSTLEIQRTEQGDSAMYLCASSSVGGTGGREQYFGPGTRLTVT.

The chain combines TRBV29-1 with TRBJ2-1; 7 bases match TRBD1. CDR3 length: 15 amino acids. Trimming at V came to 7 bases and at J to 0 bases, leaving 9 bases not matched to a gene. Per germline, CDR1 SQVTM and CDR2 ANQGSEA. CDR3 nucleotides: TGCAGCGCTAAGACAGGGATCAACTCCTACAATGAGCAGTTCTTC. Translation: CSAKTGINSYNEQFF.

The chain uses TRBV2 and TRBJ1-2; unclear D gene. V shed 4 bases and J shed 5 bases, with 11 bases lying between them. The CDR3 is made up of 13 amino acids. The germline CDR1 and CDR2 sequences are SNHLY and FYNNEI. CDR3: CASSAGVGYGYTF. The CDR3 coding sequence is TGTGCCAGCAGTGCCGGGGTTGGGTATGGCTACACCTTC.

This chain uses TRBV5-1 with TRBJ1-1; the match to TRBD1 covers 7 bases. Germline-derived CDR1 and CDR2 are SGHRS and YFSETQ. This CDR3 has 17 residues. V shed 4 bases and J 0 bases; nucleotides not matched to a gene: 12. The chain's CDR3 is CASSPGTASYMNTEAFF. For the CDR3, the DNA is TGCGCCAGCAGCCCCGGGACAGCGTCCTACATGAACACTGAAGCTTTCTTT.

This chain joins TRBV12-3 or TRBV12-4 and TRBJ1-1; D possibly corresponds to TRBD1 (6 bases). With 5 bases removed from V and 6 bases from J, the gap between germline ends came to 16 bases. The CDR3 length is 14 residues. CDR3 sequence: CASSPFTGIAEAFF. The CDR3 DNA sequence: TGTGCCAGCAGTCCTTTTACAGGGATCGCTGAAGCTTTCTTT.

V and J are TRBV27 and TRBJ1-5; a possible D gene is TRBD1 (6 bases). Germline CDR1 is MNHEY and CDR2 is SMNVEV (reference sequence). Trimming left V 5 bases short and J 3 bases short, with 11 bases between. The CDR3 consists of 14 residues. Written as DNA, the CDR3 is TGTGCCAGCAGTCTACAGGGAGCCAATCAGCCCCAGCATTTT. It specifies CASSLQGANQPQHF.

The chain recombines TRBV6-2 or TRBV6-3 with TRBJ1-2; 12 positions match TRBD1. Germline CDR1 is MNHEY and CDR2 is SVGEGT. CDR3 length: 16 residues. V was pared by 5 bases and J by 2 bases, with 6 bases of the junction left unmatched. The chain's CDR3 is CASSSWDRGQNYGYTF. In DNA form, the CDR3 reads TGTGCCAGCAGTAGCTGGGACAGGGGGCAGAACTATGGCTACACCTTC.

The chain carries TRBV14 and TRBJ2-7; D is unclear. V gave up 8 bases and J gave up 2 bases, with 13 bases separating them. Germline V gene lookup returns CDR1 SGHDN and CDR2 FVKESK. The CDR3 contains 13 residues. The CDR3 DNA is TGTGCCAGCGCGAGGCTCCCGACCTACGAGCAGTACTTC. Its protein product is CASARLPTYEQYF.

The chain recombines TRBV5-1 with TRBJ2-2; 8 bases line up with TRBD2. J gave up 1 base and V 0 bases, and 2 bases lay outside the gene matches. The CDR3 loop spans 16 amino acids. The germline gives CDR1 SGHRS, CDR2 YFSETQ. CDR3 in amino acids: CASSLASGGNTGELFF. CDR3 DNA sequence: TGCGCCAGCAGCTTGGCCAGCGGGGGGAACACCGGGGAGCTGTTTTTT.

This clonotype was counted a single time. Germline is not matched at one junction end, which may reflect a read error. This chain connects TRBV30 to TRBJ2-7; a weak D match, TRBD2 (6 bases). Germline V gene data show CDR1 as GTSNPN and CDR2 as SVGIG (reference sequence). The CDR3 consists of 14 residues. The CDR3 is CAWSGPGLHLSVSF. The CDR3, as DNA: TGTGCCTGGAGTGGACCGGGACTTCATCTTTCTGTCTCATTC. The whole variable domain, remainder taken from reference TRBV30 and TRBJ2-7, is SQTIHQWPATLVQPVGSPLSLECTVEGTSNPNLYWYRQAAGRGLQLLFYSVGIGQISSEVPQNLSASRPQDRQFILSSKKLLLSDSGFYLCAWSGPGLHLSVSFGPGTRLTVT.

The sample holds one count of this clonotype. The rearrangement joins TRBV25-1 to TRBJ2-3; 10 nucleotides agree with TRBD1. Germline CDR1 reads MGHDK; CDR2 reads SYGVNS. J lost 6 bases, V lost 3 bases, and 9 bases had no gene match. The length of the CDR3 is 16 residues. The CDR3 nucleotides read TGTGCCAGCAGTGATGCCGGGACAGGGGTCGCCGATACGCAGTATTTT. The encoded protein is CASSDAGTGVADTQYF.

The chain's CDR3 is CASSIAAMNTEAFF. The DNA for the CDR3 is TGTGCCAGTAGTATAGCGGCAATGAACACTGAAGCTTTCTTT. The chain combines TRBV19 with TRBJ1-1; D gene uncertain. Trimming pared 1 base from V and 0 bases from J, leaving 6 bases between. The CDR3 contains 14 residues. Germline V gene sequence: CDR1 LNHDA, CDR2 SQIVND (reference sequence).

The chain has TRBV6-1 and TRBJ1-2; D unclear. Trimming removed 2 bases at V and 4 bases at J, with 14 bases between. This CDR3 has 15 amino acids. Germline CDR1 and CDR2: MNHNS and SASEGT. CDR3 DNA sequence: TGTGCCAGCAGTGAATATATCGGGAAGGGCTATGGCTACACCTTC. Encoded protein: CASSEYIGKGYGYTF.

The J gene is TRBJ2-3, the V gene TRBV15; the D is unclear. Germline CDR1 and CDR2: LNHNV and YYDKDF (reference sequence). The CDR3 totals 14 residues. V was trimmed by 1 base and J by 2 bases, leaving 7 bases between them. The CDR3 is CATSRVRSTDTQYF. CDR3 sequence (DNA): TGTGCCACCAGCAGAGTAAGGTCCACAGATACGCAGTATTTT.

The CDR3 loop is CASELAGGGNEQFF. CDR3 coding DNA: TGTGCCAGCGAACTAGCGGGGGGCGGGAATGAGCAGTTCTTC. The V and J genes are TRBV6-5 and TRBJ2-1; 12 bases fit TRBD2. Germline V gene sequence: CDR1 MNHEY, CDR2 SVGAGI. J was trimmed by 7 bases and V by 8 bases; bases with no gene match: 6. The length of the CDR3 is 14 residues.

This rearrangement joins TRBV19 to TRBJ1-6; TRBD1 agrees at 8 bases. The CDR3 spans 14 residues. V gave up 5 bases and J gave up 9 bases; unmatched junction bases: 6. Germline CDR1 and CDR2: LNHDA and SQIVND (reference sequence). The CDR3 nucleotides read TGTGCCAGTAGTCGACAGGGGACTTCTTCACCCCTCCACTTT. Amino acid sequence: CASSRQGTSSPLHF.

V usage is TRBV6-5 and J usage is TRBJ1-2; D not certain. CDR3 length: 15 amino acids. Germline V gives CDR1 MNHEY, CDR2 SVGAGI. V gave up 0 bases and J gave up 8 bases, with 16 bases separating them. The CDR3 DNA is TGTGCCAGCAGTTACTCTCCCTCCGGGGTGGAGGGCTACACCTTC. This encodes CASSYSPSGVEGYTF.

This chain links TRBV4-1 with TRBJ1-1, with a possible D match to TRBD1 (6 bases). Between the trimmed V and J ends, which lost 1 base and 1 base, there was a span of 10 bases. Per the germline V gene, CDR1 is MGHRA and CDR2 is YSYEKL. This CDR3 contains 15 residues. This chain's CDR3 is CASSQGVQGNTEAFF. Here the CDR3 DNA reads TGCGCCAGCAGCCAAGGGGTACAGGGGAACACTGAAGCTTTCTTT.

The chain joins TRBV6-2 or TRBV6-3 to TRBJ2-7, with D unresolved. In germline, CDR1 is MNHEY, CDR2 SVGEGT. The CDR3 is 14 amino acids. V was shortened by 2 bases and J by 0 bases, with 8 bases between the two germline ends. CDR3 sequence reads: CASSYLSTSYEQYF. The CDR3 bases are TGTGCCAGCAGTTACCTTAGTACCTCCTACGAGCAGTACTTC.

The chain carries TRBV7-9 and TRBJ1-5; TRBD1 agrees at 9 bases. Germline-derived CDR1 and CDR2 are SEHNR and FQNEAQ (reference sequence). V dropped 5 bases and J dropped 3; count of bases not matched to a gene: 11. CDR3 length equals 17 residues. CDR3 coding DNA: TGTGCCAGCAGCCCCGGGACAGGGAGAGGACCCAATCAGCCCCAGCATTTT. The encoded protein is CASSPGTGRGPNQPQHF.

The V and J genes are TRBV9 and TRBJ2-1; 7 nucleotides match TRBD2. Germline V gives CDR1 SGDLS, CDR2 YYNGEE. V lost 6 bases to trimming and J lost 0 bases; unmatched junction nucleotides: 9. The CDR3 runs 16 residues. The CDR3 DNA is TGTGCCAGCAACCCGACCGGGAGGTACTCCTACAATGAGCAGTTCTTC. Protein product: CASNPTGRYSYNEQFF.